Each of the 24 T cell receptor beta chains below was sequenced from the same sample in a study of cytomegalovirus exposure and HLA in healthy donors. The PCR contained 60 Vbeta and 13 Jbeta primers. Measured with immunoSEQ multiplex PCR; TCRdb has only the in-frame clones, and not every one. The table records approximately 74,000 clones, around three quarters of them present only once. The sequencing sample was made of PBMCs. These receptors were taken from a middle-aged woman in good health and CMV-seronegative.

The chain employs TRBV7-3 and TRBJ2-3; no firm D call. This CDR3 comprises 14 residues. V dropped 2 bases and J dropped 2 bases, with 8 bases sitting between them. Germline V CDR1 and CDR2: SGHTA, FQGTGA. The chain's CDR3 is CASSLESTTDTQYF. The CDR3 DNA is TGTGCCAGCAGCTTAGAATCTACCACAGATACGCAGTATTTT.

The V gene is TRBV30, the J gene TRBJ2-1; D perhaps matches TRBD2 (6 bases). Germline CDR1 is GTSNPN and CDR2 is SVGIG (reference sequence). The CDR3 extends over 15 amino acids. V dropped 2 bases and J dropped 8 bases, with 19 bases sitting between them. The CDR3 spells CAWSRRGLMGDEQFF. Here the CDR3 DNA reads TGTGCCTGGAGTCGGCGGGGCCTTATGGGGGATGAGCAGTTCTTC. Full variable domain (missing parts from reference TRBV30 and TRBJ2-1): SQTIHQWPATLVQPVGSPLSLECTVEGTSNPNLYWYRQAAGRGLQLLFYSVGIGQISSEVPQNLSASRPQDRQFILSSKKLLLSDSGFYLCAWSRRGLMGDEQFFGPGTRLTVL.

The V call is TRBV11-3, the J call TRBJ2-1; 13 bases line up with TRBD2. V lost 1 base and J lost 4; bases outside the gene matches: 7. This CDR3 spans 18 amino acids. Germline loops: CDR1 SGHNT, CDR2 YENEEA. This CDR3 reads CASSLGLLAGGVYNEQFF. The CDR3 DNA reads as TGTGCCAGCAGCTTAGGGCTACTAGCGGGAGGGGTTTACAATGAGCAGTTCTTC.

The rearrangement uses TRBV15 and TRBJ2-1; no firm D call. V was clipped by 5 bases and J by 2 bases, with 13 bases between them. The CDR3 is 15 residues long. The germline gives CDR1 LNHNV, CDR2 YYDKDF (reference sequence). The CDR3 protein is CATSPPGVAYNEQFF. CDR3 bases: TGTGCCACCAGCCCCCCAGGCGTTGCCTACAATGAGCAGTTCTTC.

The chain uses TRBV7-3 and TRBJ2-7, with 7 bases fitting TRBD2. This CDR3 contains 15 residues. Germline CDR1 and CDR2: SGHTA and FQGTGA. V was clipped by 2 bases and J by 2 bases; unmatched bases: 6. Here the CDR3 reads CASSLLAGVPYEQYF. For the CDR3, the DNA is TGTGCCAGCAGCTTATTGGCGGGAGTTCCCTACGAGCAGTACTTC.

The CDR3 nucleotides read TGTGCCAGCAGTGAAGTAGTTTTCGGGGTCCGCAATGAGCAGTTCTTC. Translating gives CASSEVVFGVRNEQFF. The V and J genes are TRBV2 and TRBJ2-1, with D possibly being TRBD2 (5 bases). Trimming took off 1 base at V and 6 bases at J, with 16 bases between the two ends. From germline, CDR1 is SNHLY and CDR2 FYNNEI. The CDR3 is 16 residues long.

The V and J genes are TRBV4-1 and TRBJ2-3; D gene ambiguous. This CDR3 region has 15 residues. V dropped 1 base and J dropped 5 bases, with 13 bases sitting between them. Germline V gene lookup returns CDR1 MGHRA and CDR2 YSYEKL. In DNA, the CDR3 is TGCGCCAGCAGCCAAGGCGAGTTACTTCTAGATACGCAGTATTTT. Translated, it gives CASSQGELLLDTQYF.

The CDR3 spells CASSPGTGIDEQYF. CDR3 in DNA: TGTGCCAGCAGCCCCGGGACAGGGATCGACGAGCAGTACTTC. The chain carries TRBV7-6 and TRBJ2-7; 9 positions agree with TRBD1. The CDR3 loop spans 14 amino acids. The ends lost 5 bases at V and 5 bases at J; junction bases unmatched: 7. The germline CDR1 and CDR2 sequences are SGHVS and FNYEAQ.

The chain carries TRBV4-1 and TRBJ2-1; D may be TRBD1 (5 bases). V was pared by 5 bases and J by 0 bases, with 14 bases between. Germline CDR1 and CDR2: MGHRA and YSYEKL. The CDR3 has 16 residues. The DNA of the CDR3 is TGCGCCAGCAGCTCCGTCGGTCAGGGCTCCTACAATGAGCAGTTCTTC. It translates to CASSSVGQGSYNEQFF.

The V and J genes are TRBV20-1 and TRBJ2-7; TRBD1 is a possible D gene (7 bases). CDR3 length: 11 residues. CDR1 and CDR2 from the germline V gene are DFQATT and SNEGSKA (reference sequence). In nucleotides, the CDR3 is TGCAGGGGAGGACAGGACTACGAGCAGTACTTC. Protein product: CRGGQDYEQYF.

The V and J genes are TRBV2 and TRBJ2-7; perhaps TRBD1 as D (7 bases). The V gene lost 6 bases and the J gene lost 6 bases, with 15 bases spanning the gap. CDR3 size: 13 residues. Germline V lookup: CDR1 SNHLY, CDR2 FYNNEI. CDR3 sequence reads: CASSIQGTGEQYF. CDR3 DNA sequence: TGTGCCAGCAGCATACAGGGGACTGGCGAGCAGTACTTC.

The CDR3 reads CASSLAPGRTEAFF. CDR3 nucleotides: TGCGCCAGCAGCTTGGCCCCGGGAAGGACTGAAGCTTTCTTT. V usage is TRBV5-1 and J usage is TRBJ1-1, with D unclear. The CDR3 spans 14 residues. CDR1 and CDR2 from the germline V gene are SGHRS and YFSETQ. V was cut by 0 bases and J by 5 bases, with 11 bases left in between.

J is TRBJ1-6 and V is TRBV7-8; maybe TRBD1 (6 bases). The CDR3 runs to 16 residues. Deletions cut 1 base from V and 8 bases from J, with 15 bases between. CDR1 and CDR2 from the germline V gene are SGHVS and FQNEAQ. The CDR3 sequence: CASSLGRGGSDSPLHF. CDR3 in DNA: TGTGCCAGCAGCTTAGGGCGGGGGGGCTCGGATTCACCCCTCCACTTT.

J is TRBJ2-2 and V is TRBV2; maybe TRBD1 (6 bases). Germline CDR1 is SNHLY and CDR2 is FYNNEI. This CDR3 region has 15 residues. V shed 6 bases and J shed 6 bases, with 17 bases lying between them. The DNA for the CDR3 is TGTGCCAGCAGCCCACAGGGATTACACTCCGGGGAGCTGTTTTTT. Amino acid sequence: CASSPQGLHSGELFF.

The genes are TRBV5-1 and TRBJ2-1; TRBD2 matches 10 bases. CDR3 length equals 14 residues. V gave up 6 bases and J gave up 10 bases; unmatched junction bases: 10. Germline V gene data show CDR1 as SGHRS and CDR2 as YFSETQ. The CDR3 is CASKRTSGAGEQFF. CDR3 DNA sequence: TGCGCCAGCAAGAGGACTAGCGGTGCGGGAGAGCAGTTCTTC.

This clone was recorded once. The DNA for the CDR3 is TGTGCCAGCAGTTCCCAACTAGCGCCAAAAGAGACCCAGTACTTC. As protein: CASSSQLAPKETQYF. This chain links TRBV6-5 with TRBJ2-5; 7 nucleotides align to TRBD2. The germline V gene encodes CDR1 MNHEY and CDR2 SVGAGI. The CDR3 consists of 15 residues. Trimming took 4 bases from V and 3 from J; bases not matched to a gene: 8.

The gene calls are TRBV7-2 and TRBJ1-5, with TRBD1 as a possible D gene (5 bases). The CDR3 covers 13 residues. Trimming left V 1 base short and J 5 bases short, with 6 bases between. Germline V CDR1 and CDR2: SGHTA, FQGNSA. The CDR3 coding sequence is TGTGCCAGCAGCTTAGAACAGGATCAGCCCCAGCATTTT. Its protein is CASSLEQDQPQHF.

CDR3 DNA sequence: TGTGCCAGCAGTTACGGGGCAGGGAACACTGAAGCTTTCTTT. Its protein is CASSYGAGNTEAFF. The genes are TRBV6-5 and TRBJ1-1, with D perhaps matching TRBD1 (5 bases). Germline values: CDR1 MNHEY, CDR2 SVGAGI. The V gene lost 2 bases and the J gene lost 1 base, with 8 bases spanning the gap. CDR3 length: 14 amino acids.

J is TRBJ2-2 and V is TRBV7-2; 10 bases agree with TRBD1. The CDR3 sequence is 16 residues long. Per the germline V gene, CDR1 is SGHTA and CDR2 is FQGNSA. The J segment lost 3 bases and the V segment lost 4 bases, leaving 5 bases of the junction unmatched. In DNA form, the CDR3 reads TGTGCCAGCAGCTCCGGACAGGGGGGTCACACCGGGGAGCTGTTTTTT. Encoded protein: CASSSGQGGHTGELFF.

This clone was counted between two and nine times. The rearrangement joins TRBV7-9 to TRBJ2-3; D uncertain. The CDR3 spans 14 residues. The ends were cut back, 0 bases at V and 3 bases at J, with 7 bases in the middle. Germline CDR1 SEHNR, CDR2 FQNEAQ (reference sequence). The chain's CDR3 is CASSLARLTDTQYF. The CDR3 DNA reads TGTGCCAGCAGCTTAGCCCGACTGACAGATACGCAGTATTTT.

The chain joins TRBV7-2 to TRBJ1-1, with D unclear. The germline V and J ends were trimmed by 3 bases and 1 base, with 6 bases remaining between them. The CDR3 runs to 13 residues. The germline V gene encodes CDR1 SGHTA and CDR2 FQGNSA. For the CDR3, the DNA is TGTGCCAGCAGCTTCGAGCGGAACACTGAAGCTTTCTTT. Its protein product is CASSFERNTEAFF.

This chain uses TRBV5-4 with TRBJ1-5; 9 bases are a match to TRBD1. This CDR3 has 15 residues. Germline CDR1 is SGHNT and CDR2 is YYREEE (reference sequence). V was pared by 0 bases and J by 7 bases, with 5 bases of the junction left unmatched. The CDR3 loop reads CASSLAGQGAQPQHF. The CDR3 coding sequence is TGTGCCAGCAGCTTGGCGGGACAGGGTGCCCAGCCCCAGCATTTT.

This chain's CDR3 is CASSVDPQTRQQISGYTF. The CDR3 coding sequence is TGTGCCAGCAGCGTAGATCCACAGACTAGACAACAAATTTCTGGCTACACCTTC. The chain is built from TRBV9 and TRBJ1-2, with D unclear. Germline CDR1 and CDR2: SGDLS and YYNGEE. The CDR3 sequence is 18 residues long. Deletions cut 0 bases from V and 7 bases from J, with 25 bases between.

The table lists this clone with a count of one. The chain joins TRBV7-9 to TRBJ2-1, with 10 nucleotides matching TRBD2. V was pared by 1 base and J by 5 bases, with 11 bases of the junction left unmatched. The length of the CDR3 is 18 residues. Germline V CDR1 and CDR2: SEHNR, FQNEAQ (reference sequence). The DNA for the CDR3 is TGTGCCAGCAGCTTAGGTCTAGCGGGGGCCGTCATTCACAATGAGCAGTTCTTC. Its translation: CASSLGLAGAVIHNEQFF.